The text below deals with one TCR beta chain. What it binds is unknown. This CDR3 has 14 amino acids. The germline V gene has CDR1 MDHEN and CDR2 SYDVKM. Deletions cut 6 bases from V and 6 bases from J, with 18 bases between. Template material for amplifying TCR beta CDR3 regions consisted of RNA transcripts. Initially, a first-round RT-PCR of the TCR CDR3 employed the HTBI primer set. TCRdb reanalysed the multiplex PCR reads using MiXCR and keeps one entry per CDR3 protein. The table records under 350,000 distinct CDR3 sequences, approximately 17% of them present only once. The sample comes from a study of T cells in Graves' hyperthyroidism and ophthalmopathy. Study-level points and caveats: Expanded thyroid clonotypes (above 0.001) were mostly also found in blood.

Orbital computed tomography and thyroid ultrasound, together with serum TRAb and thyroxine and clinical symptoms, were used for diagnoses. Fresh 10 ml peripheral blood yielded PBMCs. Input material: blood. The receptor's source is a woman in her sixties with Graves' ophthalmopathy. The rearrangement uses TRBV28 and TRBJ2-7, with D maybe TRBD1 (6 bases). In nucleotides, the CDR3 is TGTGCCAGCAGCCCCGGGACAACGCTACGCGAGCAGTACTTC. This encodes CASSPGTTLREQYF. Combining the CDR3 with reference TRBV28 and TRBJ2-7 gives the whole variable domain DVKVTQSSRYLVKRTGEKVFLECVQDMDHENMFWYRQDPGLGLRLIYFSYDVKMKEKGDIPEGYSVSREKKERFSLILESASTNQTSMYLCASSPGTTLREQYFGPGTRLTVT.